This section outlines one TCR beta chain sequence together with its context. No antigen is known for it. This specimen comes from a study of T cell responses to AZD1222 COVID-19 vaccine. Overall study findings and caveats: Dominant CD4 TCR responses targeted spike regions 160-218 and 743-854. Of spike-specific TCRs, nearly half reportedly target regions left unmutated in variants. Clonal diversity was possibly underestimated; the donors were predominantly white British and more often female. Samples come after the peak T cell response, not at day 14.

Generated by immunoSEQ multiplex PCR, the TCRdb table keeps only in-frame clones and is missing some. The sample shows around 190,000 clones, around 92% of them seen only once. The sequence was obtained from an adult in good health. This material consisted of peripheral blood, taken on day 0 of AZD1222 vaccination.

CDR3 nucleotides: TGTGCCAGCAGCCTCACGGAGGGGGACTATGGCTACACCTTC. It translates to CASSLTEGDYGYTF. This chain links TRBV11-1 with TRBJ1-2, with D tentatively TRBD1 (6 bases). The germline V and J ends were trimmed by 5 bases and 3 bases, with 13 bases remaining between them. This CDR3 spans 14 amino acids. Looked up from germline, CDR1 is SGHAT and CDR2 is FQDESV (reference sequence).